The 28 T cell receptor beta chains in this list originate from one sample, sequenced in a study of identical twins. TCRdb re-called the 5' RACE reads through MiXCR, storing one row per CDR3 protein. The table includes about 330,000 distinct CDR3 sequences, 9% to 15% detected once. This sample also appeared in a second study, on yellow fever vaccine responses in identical twins.

The specimen was CD8+ T cells sorted from blood. These receptors came from a woman between 18 and 29 years old in good health.

This chain joins TRBV4-1 and TRBJ1-2; maybe TRBD1 (5 bases). The CDR3 has 17 residues. Trimming took 1 base from V and 6 from J, leaving 21 bases between them. Per germline, CDR1 MGHRA and CDR2 YSYEKL. The CDR3 sequence is CASSQVGIPGRAHGYTF. The CDR3 nucleotides are TGCGCCAGCAGCCAAGTAGGGATACCAGGGAGGGCGCATGGCTACACCTTC.

This chain joins TRBV5-4 and TRBJ2-5; D perhaps matches TRBD1 (6 bases). Trimming took off 3 bases at V and 0 bases at J, with 9 bases between the two ends. There are 14 residues in the CDR3. The germline CDR1 and CDR2 sequences are SGHNT and YYREEE (reference sequence). CDR3 loop: CASSWNRDQETQYF. CDR3 bases: TGTGCCAGCAGCTGGAACAGGGACCAAGAGACCCAGTACTTC. The full variable domain, with the rest looked up from reference TRBV5-4 and TRBJ2-5, is ETGVTQSPTHLIKTRGQQVTLRCSSQSGHNTVSWYQQALGQGPQFIFQYYREEENGRGNFPPRFSGLQFPNYSSELNVNALELDDSALYLCASSWNRDQETQYFGPGTRLLVL.

The chain is built from TRBV24-1 and TRBJ2-1, with D possibly being TRBD1 (6 bases). V lost 4 bases, J lost 0 bases, and 15 bases lay in between. CDR1 is KGHDR, CDR2 SFDVKD, per germline. The CDR3 extends over 17 amino acids. The DNA for the CDR3 is TGTGCCACCAGTGAAAGGGACACCGACAGCTCCTACAATGAGCAGTTCTTC. This gives the protein CATSERDTDSSYNEQFF.

This clonotype has ten or more counts. The chain recombines TRBV11-2 with TRBJ2-3; D not certain. Germline V lookup: CDR1 SGHAT, CDR2 FQNNGV. V gave up 3 bases and J gave up 5 bases, with 12 bases separating them. The CDR3 runs to 14 residues. Here the CDR3 DNA reads TGTGCCAGCAGCTTTCAGAGAAGGCGAGATACGCAGTATTTT. Its translation: CASSFQRRRDTQYF. The full variable domain, completed using reference TRBV11-2 and TRBJ2-3, is EAGVAQSPRYKIIEKRQSVAFWCNPISGHATLYWYQQILGQGPKLLIQFQNNGVVDDSQLPKDRFSAERLKGVDSTLKIQPAKLEDSAVYLCASSFQRRRDTQYFGPGTRLTVL.

This clonotype was observed a handful of times. The chain uses TRBV4-1 and TRBJ2-7, with D possibly TRBD1 on 5 matching bases. This CDR3 comprises 14 residues. Germline CDR1 MGHRA, CDR2 YSYEKL. Trimming left V 6 bases short and J 5 bases short, with 17 bases between. Here the CDR3 reads CASRSSQGTHEQYF. The CDR3 DNA follows: TGCGCCAGCAGATCCTCGCAGGGAACCCACGAGCAGTACTTC.

This clonotype has only a few counts. The rearrangement links TRBV7-6 to TRBJ2-1, with 9 bases identical to TRBD2. The CDR3 length is 16 residues. Trimming took 0 bases from V and 7 from J; bases not matched to a gene: 7. The germline V gene encodes CDR1 SGHVS and CDR2 FNYEAQ. The CDR3 sequence is CASSLAVAGGPNEQFF. CDR3 coding DNA: TGTGCCAGCAGCTTAGCGGTCGCGGGAGGGCCGAATGAGCAGTTCTTC.

This clonotype was seen ten or more times. The J gene is TRBJ2-3, the V gene TRBV9, with no clear D. Deletions cut 0 bases from V and 0 bases from J, with 5 bases between. Looked up from germline, CDR1 is SGDLS and CDR2 is YYNGEE. This CDR3 has 14 amino acids. CDR3 DNA: TGTGCCAGCAGCGTAGACGGTAGCACAGATACGCAGTATTTT. Protein: CASSVDGSTDTQYF.

This clonotype turned up a few times. The chain has TRBV10-3 and TRBJ2-7, with 8 nucleotides matching TRBD1. The CDR3 loop spans 14 amino acids. From germline, CDR1 is ENHRY and CDR2 SYGVKD. Losses at the gene ends were 11 bases for V and 4 bases for J; bases not matched to a gene: 13. The DNA of the CDR3 is TGTGCCGTCTCGGACAGGGTCTTGGCGTACGAGCAGTACTTC. This gives the protein CAVSDRVLAYEQYF.

This clonotype was observed a few times. This rearrangement joins TRBV5-1 to TRBJ2-7, with 7 bases identical to TRBD1. Germline-derived CDR1 and CDR2 are SGHRS and YFSETQ. Trimming cost V 2 bases and J 2 bases; bases outside gene matches: 4. This CDR3 spans 14 amino acids. In DNA form, the CDR3 reads TGCGCCAGCAGCTTCCGGGACAGAACCTACGAGCAGTACTTC. Translated, it gives CASSFRDRTYEQYF. Supplemented by reference TRBV5-1 and TRBJ2-7, the full variable domain reads KAGVTQTPRYLIKTRGQQVTLSCSPISGHRSVSWYQQTPGQGLQFLFEYFSETQRNKGNFPGRFSGRQFSNSRSEMNVSTLELGDSALYLCASSFRDRTYEQYFGPGTRLTVT.

The chain recombines TRBV5-5 with TRBJ1-2, with TRBD1 as a possible D gene (6 bases). Germline V gene sequence: CDR1 SGHKS, CDR2 YYEKEE (reference sequence). This CDR3 has 18 residues. Trimming removed 2 bases from V and 8 bases from J, with 28 bases in between. The CDR3: CASSFQYGGTDRGKGYTF. The CDR3, as DNA: TGTGCCAGCAGCTTTCAGTACGGGGGAACAGATAGGGGGAAGGGCTACACCTTC.

In this sample, this clonotype turned up a few times. The chain is built from TRBV2 and TRBJ2-7; D perhaps matches TRBD2 (5 bases). Between the trimmed V and J ends, which lost 7 bases and 5 bases, there was a span of 6 bases. Germline V gene data show CDR1 as SNHLY and CDR2 as FYNNEI. This CDR3 has 10 amino acids. The CDR3 DNA reads as TGTGCCAGCACGGGGAACGAGCAGTACGTC. Translated, it gives CASTGNEQYV.

J is TRBJ2-1 and V is TRBV6-2 or TRBV6-3; D is undetermined. V lost 0 bases to trimming and J lost 8 bases, with 5 bases between them. The CDR3 spans 12 residues. Germline V CDR1 and CDR2: MNHEY, SVGEGT. For the CDR3, the DNA is TGTGCCAGCAGTTACTCTGAGGATGAGCAGTTCTTC. Translating it yields CASSYSEDEQFF.

The rearrangement joins TRBV9 to TRBJ2-1, with TRBD2 identical over 7 bases. With 3 bases clipped from V and 8 bases from J, the junction kept 8 bases outside the gene matches. CDR1 and CDR2 from the germline V gene are SGDLS and YYNGEE. This CDR3 is 14 amino acids long. CDR3 region: CASSASLAEHEQFF. In nucleotides, the CDR3 is TGTGCCAGCAGCGCCTCCCTAGCGGAACATGAGCAGTTCTTC.

V gene TRBV28 combines with J gene TRBJ2-1; no clear D gene. Germline V gives CDR1 MDHEN, CDR2 SYDVKM. V gave up 6 bases and J gave up 5 bases, with 14 bases separating them. There are 14 residues in the CDR3. CDR3 sequence reads: CASSRVELNNEQFF. CDR3 nucleotides: TGTGCCAGCAGCCGGGTAGAATTGAACAATGAGCAGTTCTTC.

This sequence joins TRBV2 and TRBJ1-1; no definite D call. In germline, CDR1 is SNHLY, CDR2 FYNNEI. V lost 3 bases and J 1 base, leaving 9 bases between the germline ends. The CDR3 totals 14 residues. CDR3 region: CASSEGWTNTEAFF. The CDR3 DNA reads TGTGCCAGCAGTGAGGGTTGGACGAACACTGAAGCTTTCTTT.

This clonotype appeared a few times. The V call is TRBV6-4, the J call TRBJ2-1, with 11 bases lining up with TRBD2. Germline-derived CDR1 and CDR2 are MRHNA and SNTAGT. J gave up 0 bases and V 1 base, and 5 bases lay outside the gene matches. CDR3 length: 18 amino acids. In DNA form, the CDR3 reads TGTGCCAGCAGTGACTATACTAGCGGGGGAAGCTCCTACAATGAGCAGTTCTTC. Its translation is CASSDYTSGGSSYNEQFF.

The sample holds a few counts of this clonotype. V and J are TRBV4-1 and TRBJ2-1; weak D call: TRBD1 (6 bases). Germline CDR1 MGHRA, CDR2 YSYEKL. CDR3 length equals 15 residues. V lost 2 bases and J lost 3, with 11 bases in between. The CDR3 sequence is CASSQQGSGYNEQFF. In nucleotides, the CDR3 is TGCGCCAGCAGCCAACAGGGGAGCGGCTACAATGAGCAGTTCTTC.

The chain combines TRBV9 with TRBJ2-2; no reliable D call. The CDR3 consists of 13 residues. Looked up from germline, CDR1 is SGDLS and CDR2 is YYNGEE. The V gene lost 3 bases and the J gene lost 0 bases, with 3 bases spanning the gap. CDR3 sequence (DNA): TGTGCCAGCAGCGAGCCGAACACCGGGGAGCTGTTTTTT. Amino acids: CASSEPNTGELFF.

The CDR3 sequence is CASSQGTAEKLFF. The DNA of the CDR3 is TGTGCCAGCAGCCAAGGGACAGCTGAAAAACTGTTTTTT. This sequence joins TRBV5-6 and TRBJ1-4, with 7 bases aligning to TRBD1. J gave up 7 bases and V 4 bases, and 4 bases lay outside the gene matches. The CDR3 is 13 residues long. CDR1 SGHDT and CDR2 YYEEEE come from the germline V gene.

The CDR3 sequence: CASSRTGYGYTF. CDR3 sequence (DNA): TGTGCCAGCAGCAGGACAGGGTATGGCTACACCTTC. The chain combines TRBV6-5 with TRBJ1-2; TRBD1 aligns across 8 bases. Germline values: CDR1 MNHEY, CDR2 SVGAGI. CDR3 size: 12 residues. With V trimmed by 6 bases and J by 5 bases, 2 bases remained unmatched.

This rearrangement joins TRBV12-3 or TRBV12-4 to TRBJ2-3; 7 positions agree with TRBD1. V gave up 6 bases and J gave up 4 bases; unmatched junction bases: 7. The CDR3 covers 14 residues. The CDR3 here is CASSLQGPPDTQYF. The CDR3, as DNA: TGTGCCAGCAGCCTACAGGGGCCCCCAGATACGCAGTATTTT.

This clonotype appeared many times. The V call is TRBV12-3 or TRBV12-4, the J call TRBJ2-3; weak D call: TRBD1 (5 bases). This CDR3 contains 13 residues. Trimming pared 5 bases from V and 4 bases from J, leaving 10 bases between. CDR3 nucleotides: TGTGCCAGCAGTAACCAGGGCCCAGATACGCAGTATTTT. Translating gives CASSNQGPDTQYF.

This clonotype was recorded at least ten times. This rearrangement joins TRBV5-1 to TRBJ1-4; 8 nucleotides align to TRBD1. After removal of 5 bases from V and 1 base from J, the junction contained 4 bases not matched to a gene. The CDR3 is 15 residues long. CDR1 is SGHRS, CDR2 YFSETQ, per germline. The CDR3 DNA reads TGCGCCAGCAGTTCGGGACAGGAAACTAATGAAAAACTGTTTTTT. Protein: CASSSGQETNEKLFF.

The sample holds many counts of this clonotype. The chain joins TRBV7-9 to TRBJ2-7; 10 bases are shared with TRBD2. From germline, CDR1 is SEHNR and CDR2 FQNEAQ (reference sequence). The J segment lost 0 bases and the V segment lost 2 bases, leaving 4 bases of the junction unmatched. The CDR3 runs 16 residues. The CDR3 DNA sequence: TGTGCCAGCAGCTTAACGCCTAGCGGGAGCTCCTACGAGCAGTACTTC. This translates into CASSLTPSGSSYEQYF.

There are many counts of this clonotype. J is TRBJ2-1 and V is TRBV7-6, with D perhaps matching TRBD2 (6 bases). Germline V gene lookup returns CDR1 SGHVS and CDR2 FNYEAQ. This CDR3 is built from 15 residues. The V gene lost 5 bases and the J gene lost 3 bases, with 14 bases spanning the gap. CDR3 loop: CASSPIGGSYNEQFF. The CDR3 coding sequence is TGTGCCAGCAGCCCCATTGGGGGGAGCTACAATGAGCAGTTCTTC.

The rearrangement links TRBV9 to TRBJ2-1; a weak D match, TRBD2 (6 bases). V lost 0 bases and J lost 8, with 12 bases in between. The CDR3 contains 14 residues. Germline assignment: CDR1 SGDLS and CDR2 YYNGEE. CDR3 sequence (DNA): TGTGCCAGCAGCGTAGCGGGAGTCGTCGATGAGCAGTTCTTC. It translates to CASSVAGVVDEQFF.

This sequence joins TRBV9 and TRBJ2-5, with D uncertain. The V end lost 2 bases, the J end lost 0 bases, and 14 bases lay between the germline ends. Germline V lookup: CDR1 SGDLS, CDR2 YYNGEE. The CDR3 sequence is 16 residues long. This CDR3 is CASSVYSLLNQETQYF. The CDR3 coding sequence is TGTGCCAGCAGCGTTTACAGTTTGCTTAACCAAGAGACCCAGTACTTC.

This clonotype was seen only a few times. The V gene is TRBV6-8, the J gene TRBJ2-2; a weak D match, TRBD2 (6 bases). The CDR3 contains 16 residues. Trimming removed 8 bases from V and 5 bases from J, with 21 bases in between. In germline, CDR1 is MNHGY, CDR2 SAAAGT. The CDR3 coding sequence is TGTGCCAGCGACCCTGTGCTGGCAGGGAGGACCGGGGAGCTGTTTTTT. This sequence encodes CASDPVLAGRTGELFF.